This record concerns one TCR beta chain sequence. With V trimmed by 3 bases and J by 1 base, 6 bases remained unmatched. This CDR3 contains 16 residues. The sample is drawn from a study of T cells after yellow fever vaccination. The 5'RACE template-switching step produced TCR cDNA and added a universal primer site and UMIs. Each CDR3 protein is one row after TCRdb ran MiXCR on the 5' RACE reads. The table shows 200,000 to 250,000 distinct CDR3 sequences, with about 3% occurring only once. This receptor was taken from a man aged 18 to 30 who received the YFV17D yellow fever vaccine. The genes are TRBV12-3 or TRBV12-4 and TRBJ1-5, with 7 bases matching TRBD1. Sequences were derived from CD4+ T cells sorted from PBMCs, sampled 10 days after the yellow fever booster vaccination. CDR3 DNA: TGTGCCAGCAGTTTTAAGCAGGGGGGAAGCAATCAGCCCCAGCATTTT. Translated: CASSFKQGGSNQPQHF.